The next 4 T cell receptor beta chains were all read from a single sample in a study of identical twins (dated by TCRdb to about 2016). Libraries were prepared through 5' RACE. TCRdb shows the sequencer as Illumina HiSeq 2000. The raw public reads went through TCRdb reprocessing: fastp at Q25, MiXCR clone calling, in-frame beta chains kept. Every distinct CDR3 protein forms one entry, paired with its most common genes and DNA. Within this sample are about 340,000 distinct CDR3 sequences, with 9% to 15% of them counted one time only. Around 7.2% of the sample is held by the ten biggest clonotypes. These data were also filed under a second study, of yellow fever vaccine responses in identical twins.

Sequences were obtained from CD8+ T cells sorted from blood. All receptors come from a woman between 18 and 29 years old in good health.

This clonotype was detected ten times or more. This sequence joins TRBV29-1 and TRBJ1-1; D unresolved. The CDR3 has 13 amino acids. V lost 7 bases and J lost 3, with 15 bases in between. Germline CDR1 reads SQVTM; CDR2 reads ANQGSEA. As DNA, the CDR3 is TGCAGCGCTCGGGAAGGGCCGGACACTGAAGCTTTCTTT. Its translation is CSAREGPDTEAFF.

The chain couples TRBV12-3 or TRBV12-4 to TRBJ1-4; 7 nucleotides match TRBD1. The CDR3 contains 15 residues. Unmatched junction bases numbered 11, after V lost 6 bases and J lost 7 bases. Written as DNA, the CDR3 is TGTGCCAGCAGCCCAAATGAAGGGGGCGTTGAAAAACTGTTTTTT. Encoded protein: CASSPNEGGVEKLFF.

This clonotype was recorded a few times. This sequence joins TRBV9 and TRBJ1-2; D perhaps matches TRBD1 (5 bases). Germline-derived CDR1 and CDR2 are SGDLS and YYNGEE. Trimming removed 3 bases at V and 8 bases at J, with 11 bases between. The CDR3 is made up of 12 amino acids. CDR3 DNA: TGTGCCAGCAGCGCCAGGGCTGAAGGCTACACCTTC. Translation: CASSARAEGYTF.

The J gene is TRBJ2-1, the V gene TRBV7-8; TRBD2 matches at 14 bases. The CDR3 spans 18 residues. V gave up 1 base and J gave up 5 bases; unmatched junction bases: 7. Looked up from germline, CDR1 is SGHVS and CDR2 is FQNEAQ. The CDR3 loop is CASSLGLAGGGQDNEQFF. The CDR3 DNA is TGTGCCAGCAGCTTAGGACTAGCGGGAGGGGGGCAGGACAATGAGCAGTTCTTC.